This TCR beta chain was obtained from a study of blood T cell repertoires in COVID-19. Study information: PBMCs, B-cell-depleted T cells, or T cells provided the cDNA or gDNA that made up the material.

V dropped 11 bases and J dropped 4 bases, with 17 bases sitting between them. There are 13 residues in the CDR3. Germline CDR1 LNHDA, CDR2 SQIVND (reference sequence). Residents of 24 US areas, aged roughly 18 to 89 years, made up the participants. The assay was immunoSEQ multiplex PCR, and TCRdb's table has in-frame clones only and misses some. Among about 170,000 clones listed, approximately 80% were seen once. This clone showed up just once. The TCR originated in a man between 45 and 60 years old who had recovered from COVID-19. Sequencing was done on a sample of PBMCs or T cells enriched from blood (not recorded which). The V gene is TRBV19, the J gene TRBJ1-2; perhaps TRBD1 as D (5 bases). Written as DNA, the CDR3 is TGTGCCTCAGGGCGGGCGGGGCGCTATGGCTACACCTTC. It yields the protein CASGRAGRYGYTF. Based on the CDR3 plus reference TRBV19 and TRBJ1-2, the full variable domain is DGGITQSPKYLFRKEGQNVTLSCEQNLNHDAMYWYRQDPGQGLRLIYYSQIVNDFQKGDIAEGYSVSREKKESFPLTVTSAQKNPTAFYLCASGRAGRYGYTFGSGTRLTVV.